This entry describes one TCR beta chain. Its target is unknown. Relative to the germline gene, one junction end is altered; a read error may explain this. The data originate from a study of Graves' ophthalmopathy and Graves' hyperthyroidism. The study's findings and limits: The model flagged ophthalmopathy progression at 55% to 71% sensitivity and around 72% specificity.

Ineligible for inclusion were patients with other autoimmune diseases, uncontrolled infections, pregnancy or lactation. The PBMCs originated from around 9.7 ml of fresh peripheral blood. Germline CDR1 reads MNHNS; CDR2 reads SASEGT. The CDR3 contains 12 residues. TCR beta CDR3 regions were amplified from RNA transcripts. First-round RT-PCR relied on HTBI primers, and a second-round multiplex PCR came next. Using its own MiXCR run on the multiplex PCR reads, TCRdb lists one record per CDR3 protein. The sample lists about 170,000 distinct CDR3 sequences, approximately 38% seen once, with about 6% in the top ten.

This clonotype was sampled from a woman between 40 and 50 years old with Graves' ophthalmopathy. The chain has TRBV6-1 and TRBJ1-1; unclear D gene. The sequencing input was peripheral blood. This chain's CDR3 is CASKMAPSVPSF. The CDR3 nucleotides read TGTGCCAGCAAGATGGCCCCAAGCGTCCCCTCTTTT.